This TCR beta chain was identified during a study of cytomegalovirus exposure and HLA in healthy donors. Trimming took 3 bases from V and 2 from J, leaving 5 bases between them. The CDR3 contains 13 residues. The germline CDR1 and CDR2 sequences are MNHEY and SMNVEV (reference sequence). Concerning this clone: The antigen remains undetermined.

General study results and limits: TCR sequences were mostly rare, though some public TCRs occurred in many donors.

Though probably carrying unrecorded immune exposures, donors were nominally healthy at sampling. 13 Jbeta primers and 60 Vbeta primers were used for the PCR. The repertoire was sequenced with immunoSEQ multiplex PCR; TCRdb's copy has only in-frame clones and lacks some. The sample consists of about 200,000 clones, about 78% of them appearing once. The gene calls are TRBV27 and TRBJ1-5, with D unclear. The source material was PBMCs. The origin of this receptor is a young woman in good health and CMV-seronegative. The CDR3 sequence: CASSFYGNQPQHF. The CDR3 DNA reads TGTGCCAGCAGTTTTTATGGCAATCAGCCCCAGCATTTT.